The 26 T cell receptor beta chains below all came from one sample that was sequenced in a study of radiation and T cells in renal cell carcinoma. Time point denoted: blood 2 weeks post-SBRT. Stated treatment: 15 Gy SBRT to primary tumor, nephrectomy 4 weeks later. TCRdb's copy holds only in-frame clones and misses some; the assay was immunoSEQ multiplex PCR. The table shows 100,000 to 150,000 clones, with 81% occurring only once. This sample comprised blood, obtained from a patient whose treatment included radiotherapy and nephrectomy. The receptor set was obtained from a man aged 45-65 years with renal cell carcinoma.

The genes are TRBV7-9 and TRBJ1-4; TRBD1 matches 9 bases. Germline-derived CDR1 and CDR2 are SEHNR and FQNEAQ (reference sequence). The CDR3 length is 15 residues. The V segment lost 0 bases and the J segment 8 bases; nucleotides outside the gene matches: 4. The CDR3 bases are TGTGCCAGCAGCTTAGCGAGTGGACAGGGGGAAAAACTGTTTTTT. It codes for CASSLASGQGEKLFF. Together with reference TRBV7-9 and TRBJ1-4, the CDR3 gives the full variable domain: DTGVSQNPRHKITKRGQNVTFRCDPISEHNRLYWYRQTLGQGPEFLTYFQNEAQLEKSRLLSDRFSAERPKGSFSTLEIQRTEQGDSAMYLCASSLASGQGEKLFFGSGTQLSVL.

V usage is TRBV11-2 and J usage is TRBJ2-7; no clear D. Germline V gene data show CDR1 as SGHAT and CDR2 as FQNNGV. Trimming cost V 4 bases and J 3 bases, with 10 bases left between them. CDR3 size: 13 residues. The CDR3 sequence is CASSYSSNYEQYF. In nucleotides, the CDR3 is TGTGCCAGCAGCTATTCCTCAAACTACGAGCAGTACTTC.

J is TRBJ2-1 and V is TRBV9, with D possibly TRBD2 on 7 matching bases. V lost 1 base and J lost 0, with 14 bases in between. Germline V gives CDR1 SGDLS, CDR2 YYNGEE. The CDR3 extends over 17 amino acids. This CDR3 reads CASSVSTGGRSYNEQFF. The CDR3 DNA follows: TGTGCCAGCAGCGTATCCACCGGGGGGCGCTCCTACAATGAGCAGTTCTTC. Full variable domain (rest looked up from reference TRBV9 and TRBJ2-1): DSGVTQTPKHLITATGQRVTLRCSPRSGDLSVYWYQQSLDQGLQFLIQYYNGEERAKGNILERFSAQQFPDLHSELNLSSLELGDSALYFCASSVSTGGRSYNEQFFGPGTRLTVL.

The J gene is TRBJ2-6, the V gene TRBV27; weak D call: TRBD1 (5 bases). Germline V CDR1 and CDR2: MNHEY, SMNVEV (reference sequence). The germline V and J ends were trimmed by 2 bases and 0 bases, with 11 bases remaining between them. The CDR3 is 17 residues long. The CDR3 DNA reads as TGTGCCAGCAGTTTAGGGCCAGGGAACTCTGGGGCCAACGTCCTGACTTTC. Its translation is CASSLGPGNSGANVLTF.

This clone has just one count. V and J are TRBV18 and TRBJ1-2; no definite D call. Germline values: CDR1 KGHSH, CDR2 LQKENI. There are 14 residues in the CDR3. Trimming removed 0 bases at V and 0 bases at J, with 5 bases between. The CDR3 here is CASSPPGANYGYTF. CDR3 nucleotide sequence: TGTGCCAGCTCACCACCAGGTGCTAACTATGGCTACACCTTC.

The V gene is TRBV6-4, the J gene TRBJ2-1; tentative D call: TRBD2 (6 bases). The CDR3 sequence is 12 residues long. Trimming stripped 6 bases from V and 9 bases from J, with 12 bases between. Germline V lookup: CDR1 MRHNA, CDR2 SNTAGT. The chain's CDR3 is CASSPPGGEQFF. DNA of the CDR3: TGTGCCAGCAGCCCGCCCGGGGGTGAGCAGTTCTTC.

The chain is built from TRBV28 and TRBJ1-4; D may be TRBD1 (6 bases). The V gene's germline CDR1 is MDHEN and CDR2 SYDVKM. CDR3 length equals 15 residues. V dropped 5 bases and J dropped 2 bases, with 12 bases sitting between them. CDR3 sequence: CASSTWTVTNEKLFF. The CDR3 DNA reads TGTGCCAGCAGTACCTGGACAGTTACTAATGAAAAACTGTTTTTT.

The chain combines TRBV9 with TRBJ1-4; no firm D call. Deletions cut 0 bases from V and 5 bases from J, with 11 bases between. Germline V lookup: CDR1 SGDLS, CDR2 YYNGEE. CDR3 size: 15 residues. CDR3 coding DNA: TGTGCCAGCAGCGTAGCCCCAGATAGAAATGAAAAACTGTTTTTT. Translated: CASSVAPDRNEKLFF.

The V and J genes are TRBV11-2 and TRBJ2-7; D remains unclear. With 2 bases removed from V and 7 bases from J, the gap between germline ends came to 15 bases. Germline values: CDR1 SGHAT, CDR2 FQNNGV. The CDR3 contains 14 residues. CDR3: CASSLTPTTREQYF. CDR3 bases: TGTGCCAGCAGCTTAACCCCCACCACCCGAGAGCAGTACTTC.

CDR3 in amino acids: CATSLAFGTEQFF. Here the CDR3 DNA reads TGTGCCACCAGCTTGGCCTTTGGGACAGAGCAGTTCTTC. The chain combines TRBV15 with TRBJ2-1; TRBD1 is a possible D gene (6 bases). The CDR3 is 13 amino acids. V was clipped by 5 bases and J by 10 bases, with 15 bases between them. CDR1 and CDR2 from the germline V gene are LNHNV and YYDKDF (reference sequence).

The J gene is TRBJ2-1, the V gene TRBV11-2, with 8 bases aligning to TRBD2. Losses at the gene ends were 7 bases for V and 2 bases for J; bases not matched to a gene: 7. This CDR3 contains 15 residues. CDR1 and CDR2 (germline): SGHAT, FQNNGV. For the CDR3, the DNA is TGTGCCAGCATCGTCAGAGCGGGAGCCTACAATGAGCAGTTCTTC. Its protein is CASIVRAGAYNEQFF.

The V call is TRBV6-5, the J call TRBJ2-6; D remains unclear. Trimming removed 8 bases at V and 2 bases at J, with 10 bases between. In germline, CDR1 is MNHEY, CDR2 SVGAGI. This CDR3 has 14 residues. DNA of the CDR3: TGTGCCAGCGCCCGGGTACCTGGGGCCAACGTCCTGACTTTC. As protein: CASARVPGANVLTF.

The genes are TRBV7-2 and TRBJ1-3, with D hard to call. V was shortened by 5 bases and J by 2 bases, with 7 bases between the two germline ends. Germline values: CDR1 SGHTA, CDR2 FQGNSA. The CDR3 is 13 amino acids. CDR3 sequence (DNA): TGTGCCAGCAGCGCGGGGACTGGAAACACCATATATTTT. Amino acids: CASSAGTGNTIYF.

The table lists this clone with a count of one. The CDR3 spells CASSMWSDEQFF. CDR3 sequence (DNA): TGTGCCAGTAGTATGTGGTCGGATGAGCAGTTCTTC. The chain links TRBV19 to TRBJ2-1; D call uncertain. The germline CDR1 and CDR2 sequences are LNHDA and SQIVND (reference sequence). CDR3 size: 12 residues. V shed 3 bases and J shed 8 bases, with 8 bases lying between them. Full variable domain (rest looked up from reference TRBV19 and TRBJ2-1): DGGITQSPKYLFRKEGQNVTLSCEQNLNHDAMYWYRQDPGQGLRLIYYSQIVNDFQKGDIAEGYSVSREKKESFPLTVTSAQKNPTAFYLCASSMWSDEQFFGPGTRLTVL.

The chain combines TRBV10-3 with TRBJ2-2; 7 nucleotides agree with TRBD1. This CDR3 is built from 16 residues. Germline lookup yields CDR1 ENHRY and CDR2 SYGVKD. V dropped 1 base and J dropped 2; count of bases not matched to a gene: 4. The CDR3 coding sequence is TGTGCCATCAGTGAGTTTGGGACAGATAACACCGGGGAGCTGTTTTTT. This translates into CAISEFGTDNTGELFF.

This clone has more than one count but fewer than ten. The sample has other DNA sequences that encode this CDR3 too. This chain links TRBV7-3 with TRBJ2-1, with 8 bases lining up with TRBD2. Germline loops: CDR1 SGHTA, CDR2 FQGTGA. J lost 4 bases, V lost 2 bases, and 1 base had no gene match. The CDR3 consists of 14 residues. The CDR3 loop reads CASSLGGGYNEQFF. The CDR3 DNA reads TGTGCCAGCAGCTTAGGCGGGGGGTACAATGAGCAGTTCTTC.

This clone was counted a single time. The rearrangement links TRBV4-3 to TRBJ1-1; D remains unclear. The CDR3 extends over 14 amino acids. The ends were cut back, 4 bases at V and 4 bases at J, with 13 bases in the middle. CDR1 is LGHNA and CDR2 is YSLEER in the germline V gene. The CDR3 sequence: CASSPLGEGTEAFF. The CDR3 DNA reads TGCGCCAGCAGCCCCCTCGGGGAGGGCACTGAAGCTTTCTTT.

The chain carries TRBV10-1 and TRBJ1-1; D gene ambiguous. This CDR3 is 15 amino acids long. Germline CDR1 is WNHNN and CDR2 is SYGVQD (reference sequence). V lost 2 bases, J lost 1 base, and 11 bases lay in between. CDR3 nucleotides: TGCGCCAGCAGTGAGAGGGCCGGTAGGAACACTGAAGCTTTCTTT. It codes for CASSERAGRNTEAFF.

The J gene is TRBJ2-7, the V gene TRBV5-1; D gene unclear. The CDR3 consists of 13 residues. Germline V gene lookup returns CDR1 SGHRS and CDR2 YFSETQ. V shed 1 base and J shed 0 bases, with 5 bases lying between them. CDR3 sequence reads: CASSLPNSYEQYF. CDR3 nucleotides: TGCGCCAGCAGCTTGCCCAACTCCTACGAGCAGTACTTC.

The gene calls are TRBV6-1 and TRBJ1-1, with D perhaps TRBD1 (6 bases). Germline V lookup: CDR1 MNHNS, CDR2 SASEGT. The CDR3 loop spans 15 amino acids. Trimming cost V 0 bases and J 2 bases, with 10 bases left between them. For the CDR3, the DNA is TGTGCCAGCAGTGAAGCTGCAGGGGTAAACACTGAAGCTTTCTTT. Amino acid sequence: CASSEAAGVNTEAFF.

The chain links TRBV4-2 to TRBJ2-7; D is possibly TRBD2 (6 bases). The V end was cut by 0 bases, the J end by 3 bases, with 15 bases between. The CDR3 sequence is 16 residues long. Germline V gives CDR1 LGHNA, CDR2 YNFKEQ. The CDR3 spells CASSQDDGGAFYEQYF. The CDR3 DNA follows: TGTGCCAGCAGCCAAGATGACGGCGGGGCCTTCTACGAGCAGTACTTC.

This chain uses TRBV19 with TRBJ1-5; the match to TRBD1 covers 9 bases. Germline V gene lookup returns CDR1 LNHDA and CDR2 SQIVND (reference sequence). This CDR3 contains 19 residues. V was clipped by 5 bases and J by 4 bases; unmatched bases: 18. The CDR3 loop is CASSPHYRLQGAGNQPQHF. The CDR3 DNA reads as TGTGCCAGTAGTCCCCATTATCGGTTACAGGGGGCTGGGAATCAGCCCCAGCATTTT.

For the CDR3, the DNA is TGTGCCAGCAGTCTGACAGGGGGCCAGCGATGGGCTTTCTTT. Encoded protein: CASSLTGGQRWAFF. The rearrangement links TRBV6-5 to TRBJ1-1, with TRBD1 matching over 10 bases. Trimming cost V 5 bases and J 11 bases; bases outside gene matches: 11. This CDR3 is 14 amino acids long. Per the germline V gene, CDR1 is MNHEY and CDR2 is SVGAGI.

CDR3 loop: CASSFFDEQYF. Written as DNA, the CDR3 is TGTGCCAGCAGCTTCTTTGACGAGCAGTACTTC. This chain joins TRBV11-2 and TRBJ2-7; D uncertain. The CDR3 contains 11 residues. From germline, CDR1 is SGHAT and CDR2 FQNNGV. V lost 3 bases, J lost 5 bases, and 5 bases lay in between.

V and J are TRBV25-1 and TRBJ2-3; 8 bases line up with TRBD1. Germline trimming cut 9 bases from V and 3 bases from J; bases unmatched to any gene: 5. This CDR3 contains 13 residues. Germline values: CDR1 MGHDK, CDR2 SYGVNS. As DNA, the CDR3 is TGTGCCAGTACGGACAGGGTGACAGATACGCAGTATTTT. It specifies CASTDRVTDTQYF.

The chain joins TRBV5-1 to TRBJ2-1; D is possibly TRBD2 (6 bases). V gave up 3 bases and J gave up 10 bases, with 17 bases separating them. This CDR3 has 14 amino acids. Per the germline V gene, CDR1 is SGHRS and CDR2 is YFSETQ. DNA of the CDR3: TGCGCCAGCAGCTCCGTGCCGGGGGTGTCGGAGCAGTTCTTC. It codes for CASSSVPGVSEQFF.